The rows below give T cell receptor beta chains drawn from one sample of a study of Ad26.COV2.S vaccination and SARS-CoV-2 variants. Using immunoSEQ multiplex PCR, the repertoire was profiled, and TCRdb retains in-frame clones only, with some absent. Here the sample spans around 450,000 clones, 70% to 90% being singletons. Sequencing used peripheral blood, obtained in a trial of Ad26.COV2.S vaccine versus placebo. All receptors derive from a person aged 18-60 years who received the Ad26.COV2.S COVID-19 vaccine or a placebo. CDR3s include the opening cysteine and the closing phenylalanine or tryptophan. A D gene is named only where the DNA matches it firmly. Clone size, where shown, is once, few, many, or a class for clones that have expanded.

.,TRBD1,TRBJ1-1,TRBV6-2/TRBV6-3,CASSRHLEGPDRITEAFF,TGTGCCAGCAGCCGCCATTTAGAGGGCCCGGACAGGATCACTGAAGCTTTCTTT
.,.,TRBJ1-2,TRBV30,CAWNLFGTGYGYTF,TGTGCCTGGAATTTGTTCGGGACGGGCTATGGCTACACCTTC
once,TRBD1,TRBJ1-4,TRBV6-5,CASSAKGQGTGKLFF,TGTGCCAGCAGCGCGAAGGGACAGGGAACAGGGAAACTGTTTTTT
once,.,TRBJ2-1,TRBV19,CASSISTEAHEQFF,TGTGCCAGTAGTATCTCCACCGAGGCGCATGAGCAGTTCTTC
.,TRBD1,TRBJ1-2,TRBV5-1,CASSPSGQGERGYTF,TGCGCCAGCAGCCCATCCGGACAGGGAGAGAGGGGCTACACCTTC
.,.,TRBJ1-5,TRBV24-1,CATSDSHNQPQHF,TGTGCCACCAGTGATTCCCATAATCAGCCCCAGCATTTT
.,TRBD1,TRBJ1-5,TRBV5-1,CASSQTGGDNQPQHF,TGCGCCAGCAGTCAGACAGGGGGCGACAATCAGCCCCAGCATTTT
.,TRBD2,TRBJ2-5,TRBV11-2,CASSLDTAGGPWETQYF,TGTGCCAGCAGCTTAGATACAGCGGGGGGGCCATGGGAGACCCAGTACTTC
.,TRBD2,TRBJ2-7,TRBV10-1,CASSESGLAGEQYF,TGCGCCAGCAGTGAGTCGGGACTAGCTGGCGAGCAGTACTTC
.,TRBD2,TRBJ2-3,TRBV6-2/TRBV6-3,CASSQSLAGGTDTQYF,TGTGCCAGCAGCCAGAGCCTAGCGGGGGGCACAGATACGCAGTATTTT
.,.,TRBJ1-5,TRBV4-1,CASSQGGAPQHF,TGCGCCAGCAGCCAAGGCGGGGCGCCCCAGCATTTT
once,.,TRBJ2-6,TRBV2,CASSGDWDGANVLTF,TGTGCCAGTTCAGGGGACTGGGATGGGGCCAACGTCCTGACTTTC
.,.,TRBJ1-3,TRBV4-3,CASSQDRGTGNTIYF,TGCGCCAGCAGCCAAGATCGAGGGACTGGAAACACCATATATTTT
.,.,TRBJ2-3,TRBV28,CASTSVATQYF,TGTGCCAGCACTAGCGTGGCTACGCAGTATTTT
.,.,TRBJ2-5,TRBV10-3,CAISEWGQQETQYF,TGTGCCATCAGTGAGTGGGGGCAACAAGAGACCCAGTACTTC
.,TRBD1,TRBJ1-1,TRBV11-1,CASSPGQVDTEAFF,TGTGCCAGCAGCCCAGGACAGGTTGACACTGAAGCTTTCTTT
few,.,TRBJ2-1,TRBV19,CASKQGLGEQFF,TGTGCCAGTAAGCAGGGGTTAGGTGAGCAGTTCTTC
.,.,TRBJ1-5,TRBV2,CASSETLQSGNQPQHF,TGTGCCAGCAGCGAAACGTTACAATCAGGAAATCAGCCCCAGCATTTT
once,TRBD2,TRBJ2-3,TRBV4-2,CASSYSRGGLADTQYF,TGTGCCAGCAGCTACTCTCGGGGGGGCCTCGCAGATACGCAGTATTTT
.,.,TRBJ1-4,TRBV11-2,CASSPMLNNEKLFF,TGTGCCAGCAGCCCCATGTTGAATAATGAAAAACTGTTTTTT
.,.,TRBJ2-7,TRBV28,CASSQYSASSYEQYF,TGTGCCAGCAGTCAATACAGCGCGAGCTCCTACGAGCAGTACTTC
.,.,TRBJ2-1,TRBV6-6,CASSPFGDNNEQFF,TGTGCCAGCAGTCCCTTCGGGGACAACAATGAGCAGTTCTTC
.,.,TRBJ1-2,TRBV7-8,CASSLHRDGYTF,TGTGCCAGCAGCTTACACAGGGATGGCTACACCTTC
.,.,TRBJ2-2,TRBV15,CATSIGTGELFF,TGTGCCACCAGCATTGGAACCGGGGAGCTGTTTTTT
few,.,TRBJ2-1,TRBV6-5,CASSYSTGAYNEQFF,TGTGCCAGCAGTTACTCCACGGGGGCCTACAATGAGCAGTTCTTC
few,TRBD1,TRBJ1-3,TRBV12-3/TRBV12-4,CAQLDRRRNTIYF,TGTGCCCAACTGGACAGGAGACGAAACACCATATATTTT
.,.,TRBJ2-2,TRBV6-2/TRBV6-3,CASSYPPTPFTGELFF,TGTGCCAGCAGTTACCCCCCCACCCCCTTCACCGGGGAGCTGTTTTTT
.,.,TRBJ1-1,TRBV27,CASSLTGAEAFF,TGTGCCAGCAGTTTGACAGGAGCGGAAGCTTTCTTT
few,TRBD1,TRBJ1-6,TRBV6-5,CASYRGNNSPLHF,TGTGCCAGTTACAGGGGGAATAATTCACCCCTCCACTTT
.,TRBD1,TRBJ2-7,TRBV5-5,CASGQPPYEQYF,TGTGCCTCGGGACAGCCTCCCTACGAGCAGTACTTC
.,.,TRBJ1-2,TRBV21-1,CASNCEGAPGGYTF,TGTGCCAGCAACTGTGAGGGGGCGCCGGGTGGCTACACCTTC
.,TRBD1,TRBJ1-1,TRBV5-6,CASSLGQGGINTEAFF,TGTGCCAGCAGCTTGGGACAGGGGGGGATTAACACTGAAGCTTTCTTT
.,.,TRBJ1-2,TRBV9,CASSVANRTTYGYTF,TGTGCCAGCAGCGTAGCCAACAGGACCACCTATGGCTACACCTTC
.,.,TRBJ1-3,TRBV5-1,CASTTSGNTIYF,TGCGCCAGCACTACCTCTGGAAACACCATATATTTT
.,.,TRBJ1-6,TRBV25-1,CASSEGTFNSPLHF,TGTGCCAGCAGTGAGGGTACTTTCAATTCACCCCTCCACTTT
once,.,TRBJ1-3,TRBV6-1,CASSEPRRQGTANTIYF,TGTGCCAGCAGTGAACCCAGGCGGCAGGGCACTGCAAACACCATATATTTT
.,TRBD1,TRBJ1-2,TRBV6-2/TRBV6-3,CASSNLRQGGYTF,TGTGCCAGCAGTAACCTCAGACAGGGAGGCTACACCTTC
.,.,TRBJ2-5,TRBV11-2,CASSSYDGFGETQYF,TGTGCCAGCAGCTCGTACGACGGGTTCGGCGAGACCCAGTACTTC
few,.,TRBJ1-6,TRBV7-2,CASSVGSYNSPLHF,TGTGCCAGCAGCGTAGGGTCCTATAATTCACCCCTCCACTTT
few,.,TRBJ1-5,TRBV12-3/TRBV12-4,CASSLDNNQPQHF,TGTGCCAGCAGCCTGGACAACAATCAGCCCCAGCATTTT
once,TRBD1,TRBJ1-5,TRBV5-8,CASSRGRSGGHNQPQHF,TGTGCCAGCAGCCGGGGGCGGTCAGGGGGCCACAATCAGCCCCAGCATTTT
.,TRBD2,TRBJ2-5,TRBV7-9,CASSLVPGRGLETQYF,TGTGCCAGCAGCTTAGTTCCCGGGAGGGGGTTAGAGACCCAGTACTTC